Each of the 30 T cell receptor beta chains below was sequenced from the same sample in a study of shared clonotypes between healthy human individuals. TCRdb's copy holds only in-frame clones and misses some; the assay was immunoSEQ multiplex PCR. The sample holds about 2.3 million clones, roughly 93% seen once. The sequencing input was naive CD4+ T cells from PBMCs. Subset denoted: CD45RA+ positively selected. The receptors derive from a man aged 18 to 30 in good health. Some clones in this sample may be carry-over from other donors' samples.

This clone was found once. The chain is built from TRBV7-9 and TRBJ2-6; TRBD1 matches 9 bases. The CDR3 covers 15 residues. Trimming at V came to 3 bases and at J to 3 bases, leaving 0 bases not matched to a gene. Germline values: CDR1 SEHNR, CDR2 FQNEAQ (reference sequence). The CDR3 DNA reads as TGTGCCAGCAGCTTGACAGGGGGTGGGGCCAACGTCCTGACTTTC. Translating it yields CASSLTGGGANVLTF.

The DNA of the CDR3 is TGTGCCATCAAAGGGGGGGATGAGCAGTTCTTC. This gives the protein CAIKGGDEQFF. V is TRBV10-3 and J is TRBJ2-1; a possible D gene is TRBD2 (7 bases). Germline CDR1 and CDR2: ENHRY and SYGVKD. V gave up 7 bases and J gave up 8 bases, with 9 bases separating them. The CDR3 is made up of 11 amino acids.

The CDR3 loop is CASSPGTSVGETQYF. The DNA of the CDR3 is TGTGCCAGCAGCCCCGGGACTAGCGTAGGAGAGACCCAGTACTTC. The V call is TRBV7-3, the J call TRBJ2-5; 10 bases are a match to TRBD2. Germline V gene sequence: CDR1 SGHTA, CDR2 FQGTGA. The V segment lost 5 bases and the J segment 4 bases; nucleotides outside the gene matches: 7. CDR3 size: 15 residues. Combining the CDR3 with reference TRBV7-3 and TRBJ2-5 gives the whole variable domain GAGVSQTPSNKVTEKGKYVELRCDPISGHTALYWYRQSLGQGPEFLIYFQGTGAADDSGLPNDRFFAVRPEGSVSTLKIQRTERGDSAVYLCASSPGTSVGETQYFGPGTRLLVL.

This clone was counted a single time. V gene TRBV7-9 combines with J gene TRBJ2-3; the D gene is possibly TRBD1 (5 bases). The CDR3 contains 14 residues. CDR1 is SEHNR, CDR2 FQNEAQ, per germline (reference sequence). V was pared by 2 bases and J by 4 bases, with 10 bases between. The CDR3 sequence is CASSLMSGSDTQYF. CDR3 in DNA: TGTGCCAGCAGCTTAATGTCAGGGTCAGATACGCAGTATTTT.

The rearrangement links TRBV18 to TRBJ1-2; 7 bases fit TRBD1. Germline trimming cut 5 bases from V and 0 bases from J; bases unmatched to any gene: 9. The germline gives CDR1 KGHSH, CDR2 LQKENI. This CDR3 contains 16 residues. The CDR3 DNA reads TGTGCCAGCTCAGGACAGGCCACCAATTCTAACTATGGCTACACCTTC. Its translation is CASSGQATNSNYGYTF.

The V gene is TRBV4-3, the J gene TRBJ1-2, with D uncertain. Trimming removed 1 base at V and 4 bases at J, with 7 bases between. The CDR3 is 13 residues long. Germline V gene data show CDR1 as LGHNA and CDR2 as YSLEER. In nucleotides, the CDR3 is TGCGCCAGCAGCCAAGGTTGGGGCTATGGCTACACCTTC. Translated: CASSQGWGYGYTF.

The chain employs TRBV6-1 and TRBJ1-2; D remains ambiguous. Germline values: CDR1 MNHNS, CDR2 SASEGT. The length of the CDR3 is 15 residues. V was cut by 10 bases and J by 8 bases, with 26 bases left in between. The CDR3 region has the DNA TGTGCCATCGAGTTCCGGGAAAACACCGGCGGGGGCTACACCTTC. It codes for CAIEFRENTGGGYTF.

Note on this clone: Distinct nucleotide sequences in the sample also encode this CDR3. This chain connects TRBV5-1 to TRBJ2-1; 7 bases fit TRBD1. Germline CDR1 reads SGHRS; CDR2 reads YFSETQ. The V gene end was trimmed by 2 bases and the J gene end by 0 bases; junction bases not matched to a gene: 2. The CDR3 loop spans 15 amino acids. CDR3: CASSLQGTSYNEQFF. The CDR3 nucleotides read TGCGCCAGCAGCTTACAGGGGACCTCCTACAATGAGCAGTTCTTC.

The chain links TRBV7-2 to TRBJ1-5, with D perhaps matching TRBD1 (6 bases). This CDR3 comprises 13 residues. The germline V and J ends were trimmed by 3 bases and 7 bases, with 10 bases remaining between them. Germline CDR1 reads SGHTA; CDR2 reads FQGNSA. The CDR3 sequence is CASSFDRTQPQHF. The CDR3 coding sequence is TGTGCCAGCAGCTTCGACAGGACACAGCCCCAGCATTTT.

This rearrangement joins TRBV23-1 to TRBJ1-2; D gene ambiguous. TRBV23-1 is sorted into the ORF group, with uncertain function. Trimming removed 0 bases at V and 7 bases at J, with 18 bases between. The CDR3 runs 16 residues. The CDR3 nucleotides read TGCGCCAGCAGTCAATCTTCCGGTTTTCAATTGCGTGGCTACACCTTC. The encoded protein is CASSQSSGFQLRGYTF.

V gene TRBV10-1 combines with J gene TRBJ2-7, with a weak D call TRBD1 (5 bases). Germline CDR1 reads WNHNN; CDR2 reads SYGVQD (reference sequence). V lost 4 bases and J lost 4, with 17 bases in between. The CDR3 has 15 residues. CDR3 protein: CASSGSTDTKYEQYF. CDR3 bases: TGCGCCAGCAGTGGGTCAACGGACACTAAATACGAGCAGTACTTC.

Here the CDR3 reads CASSLSPGLAGGTQYF. DNA of the CDR3: TGTGCCAGCAGCCTATCACCGGGACTAGCGGGAGGTACGCAGTATTTT. The gene calls are TRBV27 and TRBJ2-3; 15 bases match TRBD2. Trimming removed 6 bases from V and 8 bases from J; junction bases left unmatched: 9. Germline V gene sequence: CDR1 MNHEY, CDR2 SMNVEV (reference sequence). This CDR3 contains 16 residues.

Concerning this clone itself: The sample holds other DNA sequences that translate to the same CDR3. This chain uses TRBV18 with TRBJ2-4, with no clear D. This CDR3 has 13 amino acids. The ends were cut back, 5 bases at V and 0 bases at J, with 5 bases in the middle. Germline lookup yields CDR1 KGHSH and CDR2 LQKENI. CDR3 amino acids: CASSSLAKNIQYF. CDR3 coding DNA: TGTGCCAGCTCAAGCCTAGCCAAAAACATTCAGTACTTC.

The V and J genes are TRBV27 and TRBJ2-7, with unresolved D. Germline CDR1 and CDR2: MNHEY and SMNVEV (reference sequence). The CDR3 is 14 amino acids. V gave up 6 bases and J gave up 3 bases, with 15 bases separating them. The CDR3, as DNA: TGTGCCAGCAGGCAAATCGGACGGAACTACGAGCAGTACTTC. Translating gives CASRQIGRNYEQYF.

This clone was detected once. The chain links TRBV5-4 to TRBJ1-1; 10 bases align to TRBD1. V dropped 4 bases and J dropped 1; count of bases not matched to a gene: 4. Germline lookup yields CDR1 SGHNT and CDR2 YYREEE (reference sequence). The CDR3 is 15 amino acids. The CDR3 spells CASSPGQGRNTEAFF. The CDR3 coding sequence is TGTGCCAGCAGCCCGGGACAGGGGAGGAACACTGAAGCTTTCTTT.

The CDR3 spells CASEAGRARVETQYF. CDR3 DNA sequence: TGTGCCAGCGAAGCCGGGAGGGCCCGGGTAGAGACCCAGTACTTC. The chain has TRBV6-6 and TRBJ2-5, with 8 bases matching TRBD2. This CDR3 region has 15 residues. Losses at the gene ends were 8 bases for V and 4 bases for J; bases not matched to a gene: 12. The germline gives CDR1 MNHNY, CDR2 SVGAGI (reference sequence).

J is TRBJ1-1 and V is TRBV2; D gene unclear. The germline V gene encodes CDR1 SNHLY and CDR2 FYNNEI. The CDR3 has 14 residues. Trimming removed 3 bases at V and 0 bases at J, with 8 bases between. CDR3 region: CASSEVTMNTEAFF. CDR3 sequence (DNA): TGTGCCAGCAGTGAGGTTACTATGAACACTGAAGCTTTCTTT.

The chain couples TRBV19 to TRBJ2-1; D might be TRBD1 (5 bases). Trimming cost V 3 bases and J 12 bases, with 12 bases left between them. The CDR3 has 12 residues. Per the germline V gene, CDR1 is LNHDA and CDR2 is SQIVND (reference sequence). This chain's CDR3 is CASSIWQGVQFF. The CDR3 nucleotides are TGTGCCAGTAGTATCTGGCAGGGTGTGCAGTTCTTC.

The chain has TRBV2 and TRBJ2-7; D is perhaps TRBD2 (6 bases). The CDR3 consists of 15 residues. Germline V gene lookup returns CDR1 SNHLY and CDR2 FYNNEI. Trimming pared 2 bases from V and 3 bases from J, leaving 14 bases between. CDR3 in DNA: TGTGCCAGCAGTGAATATGGAGGGAATCTCTACGAGCAGTACTTC. Translation: CASSEYGGNLYEQYF.

J is TRBJ2-1 and V is TRBV7-2; the match to TRBD2 covers 14 bases. Germline assignment: CDR1 SGHTA and CDR2 FQGNSA. The CDR3 consists of 16 residues. V lost 4 bases and J lost 4; bases outside the gene matches: 3. CDR3 DNA: TGTGCCAGCAGCTCTGGGACTAGCGGGAGTTACAATGAGCAGTTCTTC. This encodes CASSSGTSGSYNEQFF.

There are a few counts of this clone. The sample contains more than one DNA sequence encoding this CDR3. V gene TRBV20-1 combines with J gene TRBJ2-7, with no clear D. With 3 bases removed from V and 3 bases from J, the gap between germline ends came to 3 bases. Germline CDR1 is DFQATT and CDR2 is SNEGSKA (reference sequence). The CDR3 runs 10 residues. Written as DNA, the CDR3 is TGCAGTGCTAGGGTCTACGAGCAGTACTTC. Its protein product is CSARVYEQYF.

Here the CDR3 reads CASSLTTWRAGAGNTIYF. The CDR3 nucleotides read TGCGCCAGCAGCTTGACGACGTGGCGGGCAGGGGCTGGAAACACCATATATTTT. The chain carries TRBV5-1 and TRBJ1-3; TRBD1 is a possible D gene (6 bases). CDR1 and CDR2 from the germline V gene are SGHRS and YFSETQ. The V and J ends lost 1 base and 2 bases respectively, with 19 bases between them. This CDR3 has 18 amino acids. Drawing the rest from reference TRBV5-1 and TRBJ1-3, the complete variable domain is KAGVTQTPRYLIKTRGQQVTLSCSPISGHRSVSWYQQTPGQGLQFLFEYFSETQRNKGNFPGRFSGRQFSNSRSEMNVSTLELGDSALYLCASSLTTWRAGAGNTIYFGEGSWLTVV.

The V call is TRBV15, the J call TRBJ1-5; unclear D gene. Germline CDR1 LNHNV, CDR2 YYDKDF (reference sequence). The CDR3 extends over 16 amino acids. Between the trimmed V and J ends, which lost 1 base and 0 bases, there was a span of 10 bases. CDR3 sequence reads: CATSRARIHSNQPQHF. CDR3 nucleotide sequence: TGTGCCACCAGCAGAGCCCGAATTCATAGCAATCAGCCCCAGCATTTT. The whole variable domain, filled in from reference TRBV15 and TRBJ1-5, reads DAMVIQNPRYQVTQFGKPVTLSCSQTLNHNVMYWYQQKSSQAPKLLFHYYDKDFNNEADTPDNFQSRRPNTSFCFLDIRSPGLGDTAMYLCATSRARIHSNQPQHFGDGTRLSIL.

As concerns this clone: Additional DNA sequences in this sample encode the identical CDR3. The chain combines TRBV5-6 with TRBJ2-7; D call uncertain. Between the trimmed V and J ends, which lost 0 bases and 6 bases, there was a span of 10 bases. Germline V CDR1 and CDR2: SGHDT, YYEEEE. This CDR3 has 13 residues. The CDR3 nucleotides are TGTGCCAGCAGCTTGGGCGGCCTGGGCGAGCAGTACTTC. As protein: CASSLGGLGEQYF.

The J gene is TRBJ2-5, the V gene TRBV5-1; 8 positions agree with TRBD1. The length of the CDR3 is 17 residues. With V trimmed by 0 bases and J by 5 bases, 12 bases remained unmatched. The germline V gene encodes CDR1 SGHRS and CDR2 YFSETQ. The CDR3 sequence: CASSLEPTGVMMETQYF. CDR3 nucleotides: TGCGCCAGCAGCTTGGAACCGACAGGGGTGATGATGGAGACCCAGTACTTC.

This clone was recorded once. This chain links TRBV29-1 with TRBJ1-1; unclear D gene. The CDR3 runs to 14 residues. Germline-derived CDR1 and CDR2 are SQVTM and ANQGSEA. V was cut by 7 bases and J by 2 bases, with 17 bases left in between. The chain's CDR3 is CSAKADWANTEAFF. The CDR3 coding sequence is TGCAGCGCCAAAGCCGATTGGGCCAACACTGAAGCTTTCTTT.

The chain recombines TRBV12-2 with TRBJ2-1; TRBD2, the table's D call, was not compared with the DNA. TRBV12-2 represents a pseudogene. The CDR3 has 18 residues. The CDR3 region has the DNA TGTGCAAGTCGCTTAGGGGTCCTTAGCGGGAGGGCCGGTGATTTACAGTTCTTC. Protein: CASRLGVLSGRAGDLQFF.

The V and J genes are TRBV9 and TRBJ2-3; TRBD1 might be the D (6 bases). The CDR3 is made up of 14 amino acids. V gave up 4 bases and J gave up 4 bases, with 13 bases separating them. Germline V lookup: CDR1 SGDLS, CDR2 YYNGEE. CDR3 DNA sequence: TGTGCCAGCAGCCTCCCGGGACACCCAGATACGCAGTATTTT. It codes for CASSLPGHPDTQYF.

The rearrangement joins TRBV28 to TRBJ1-4; no definite D call. Germline V lookup: CDR1 MDHEN, CDR2 SYDVKM. Trimming cost V 10 bases and J 7 bases, with 10 bases left between them. The CDR3 has 11 amino acids. CDR3 loop: CATQGSEKLFF. The DNA of the CDR3 is TGTGCCACCCAAGGGAGTGAAAAACTGTTTTTT.

The chain couples TRBV14 to TRBJ1-2; no definite D call. The germline V and J ends were trimmed by 4 bases and 10 bases, with 16 bases remaining between them. CDR3 length equals 13 residues. Germline V lookup: CDR1 SGHDN, CDR2 FVKESK. CDR3 loop: CASSPWGGSDYTF. CDR3 DNA: TGTGCCAGCAGCCCCTGGGGAGGTTCTGACTACACCTTC.